This T cell receptor (beta chain) was sequenced for a study of T cell clonality in common variable immunodeficiency. This clone was seen ten or more times. The antigen is unknown. The CDR3 end is not reached by the read, which stops 3 residues before it; the germline J gene fills it in. Findings of the study overall: What drives increased CVID clonality needs T cell subpopulation sequencing.

Using immunoSEQ multiplex PCR, the repertoire was profiled, and TCRdb retains in-frame clones only, with some absent. This sample comprises 45,000 to 55,000 clones, none seen once only. The V and J ends lost 2 bases and 0 bases respectively, with 12 bases between them. The CDR3 has 16 residues. Germline assignment: CDR1 SGHRS and CDR2 YFSETQ. The chain recombines TRBV5-1 with TRBJ1-3, with D tentatively TRBD1 (5 bases). The sequence came from a person aged 18-70 years in good health. The sequencing sample was made of peripheral blood mononuclear cells. The sequenced CDR3 bases are TGCGCCAGCAGCTTTCAGGGCCTCCTCTCTGGAAACACC. This codes for CASSFQGLLSGNT. The whole CDR3 sequence reads CASSFQGLLSGNTIYF.